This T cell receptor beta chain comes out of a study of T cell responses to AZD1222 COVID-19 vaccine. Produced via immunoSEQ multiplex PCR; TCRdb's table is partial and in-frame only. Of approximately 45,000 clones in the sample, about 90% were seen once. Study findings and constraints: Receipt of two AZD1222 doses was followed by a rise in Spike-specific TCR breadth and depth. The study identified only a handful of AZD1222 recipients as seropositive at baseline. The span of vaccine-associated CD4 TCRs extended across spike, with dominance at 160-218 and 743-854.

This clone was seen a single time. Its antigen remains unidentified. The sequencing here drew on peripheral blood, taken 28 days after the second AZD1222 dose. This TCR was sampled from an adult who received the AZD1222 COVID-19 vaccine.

In nucleotides, the CDR3 is TGCAGCGCCTCCGCGAGGACAGATACGCAGTATTTT. Protein: CSASARTDTQYF. The rearrangement uses TRBV29-1 and TRBJ2-3; no definite D call. The V gene lost 7 bases and the J gene lost 3 bases, with 11 bases spanning the gap. The CDR3 is 12 residues long. Germline CDR1 reads SQVTM; CDR2 reads ANQGSEA.